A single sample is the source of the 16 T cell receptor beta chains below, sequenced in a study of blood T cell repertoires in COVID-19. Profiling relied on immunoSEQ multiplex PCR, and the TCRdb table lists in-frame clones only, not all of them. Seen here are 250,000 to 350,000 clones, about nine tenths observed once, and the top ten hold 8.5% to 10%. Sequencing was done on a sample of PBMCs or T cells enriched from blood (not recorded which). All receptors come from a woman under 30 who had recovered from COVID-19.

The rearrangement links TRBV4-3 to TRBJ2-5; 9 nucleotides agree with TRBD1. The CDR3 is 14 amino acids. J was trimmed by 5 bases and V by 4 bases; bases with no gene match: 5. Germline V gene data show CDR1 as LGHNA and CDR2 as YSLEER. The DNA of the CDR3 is TGCGCCAGCAGCCTCGGGACAGGGAGGGAGACCCAGTACTTC. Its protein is CASSLGTGRETQYF.

DNA of the CDR3: TGTGCCAGCAGTATTCGACAAAGCACAGATACGCAGTATTTT. This gives the protein CASSIRQSTDTQYF. V usage is TRBV2 and J usage is TRBJ2-3, with D uncertain. Between the trimmed V and J ends, which lost 5 bases and 0 bases, there was a span of 9 bases. The germline V gene has CDR1 SNHLY and CDR2 FYNNEI. The CDR3 sequence is 14 residues long.

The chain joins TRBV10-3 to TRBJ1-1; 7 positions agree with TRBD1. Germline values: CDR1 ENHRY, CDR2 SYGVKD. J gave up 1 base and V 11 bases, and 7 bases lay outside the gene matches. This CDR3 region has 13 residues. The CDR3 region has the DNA TGTGCCCTACCGACAGGGTCGAACACTGAAGCTTTCTTT. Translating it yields CALPTGSNTEAFF.

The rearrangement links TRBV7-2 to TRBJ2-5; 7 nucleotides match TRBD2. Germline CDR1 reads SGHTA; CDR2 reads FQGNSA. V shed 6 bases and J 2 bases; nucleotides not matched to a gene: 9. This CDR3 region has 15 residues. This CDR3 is CASRPGTIIQETQYF. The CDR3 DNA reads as TGTGCCAGCAGACCCGGGACTATCATTCAAGAGACCCAGTACTTC.

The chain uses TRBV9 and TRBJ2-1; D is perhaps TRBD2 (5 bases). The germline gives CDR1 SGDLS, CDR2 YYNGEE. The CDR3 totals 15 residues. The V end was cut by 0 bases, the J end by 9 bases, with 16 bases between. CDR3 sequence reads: CASSVESLPRGEQFF. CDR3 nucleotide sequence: TGTGCCAGCAGCGTAGAATCGCTCCCACGGGGTGAGCAGTTCTTC.

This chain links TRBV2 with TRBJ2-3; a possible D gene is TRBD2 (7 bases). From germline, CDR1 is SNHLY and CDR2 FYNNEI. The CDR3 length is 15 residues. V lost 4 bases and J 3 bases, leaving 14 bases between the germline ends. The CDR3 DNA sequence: TGTGCCAGCAGTGTAGGGGGGGGACGGACAGATACGCAGTATTTT. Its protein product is CASSVGGGRTDTQYF. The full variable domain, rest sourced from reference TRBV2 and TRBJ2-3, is EPEVTQTPSHQVTQMGQEVILRCVPISNHLYFYWYRQILGQKVEFLVSFYNNEISEKSEIFDDQFSVERPDGSNFTLKIRSTKLEDSAMYFCASSVGGGRTDTQYFGPGTRLTVL.

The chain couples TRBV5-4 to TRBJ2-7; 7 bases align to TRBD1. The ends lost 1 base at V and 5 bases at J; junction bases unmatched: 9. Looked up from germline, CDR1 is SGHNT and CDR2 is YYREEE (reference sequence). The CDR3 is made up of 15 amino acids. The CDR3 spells CASSLPQGVPNEQYF. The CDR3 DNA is TGTGCCAGCAGCTTGCCTCAGGGGGTCCCAAACGAGCAGTACTTC.

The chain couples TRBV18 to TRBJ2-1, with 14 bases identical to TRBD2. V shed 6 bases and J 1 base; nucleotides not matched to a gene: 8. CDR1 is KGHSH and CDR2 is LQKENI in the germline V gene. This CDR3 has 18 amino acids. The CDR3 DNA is TGTGCCAGCTCTCCCTTGACTAGCGGGAGGGGTTCCTACAATGAGCAGTTCTTC. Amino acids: CASSPLTSGRGSYNEQFF.

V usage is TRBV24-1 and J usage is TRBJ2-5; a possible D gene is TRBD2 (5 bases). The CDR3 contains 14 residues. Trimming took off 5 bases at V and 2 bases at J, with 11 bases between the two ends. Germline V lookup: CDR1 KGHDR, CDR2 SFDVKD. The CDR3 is CATSAPGLQETQYF. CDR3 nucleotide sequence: TGTGCCACCAGTGCACCGGGATTACAAGAGACCCAGTACTTC.

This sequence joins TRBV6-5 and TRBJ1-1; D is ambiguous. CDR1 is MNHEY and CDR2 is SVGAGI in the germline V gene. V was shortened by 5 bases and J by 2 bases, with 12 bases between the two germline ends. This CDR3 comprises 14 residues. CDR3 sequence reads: CASSTREKNTEAFF. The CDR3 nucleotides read TGTGCCAGCAGTACCCGAGAGAAAAACACTGAAGCTTTCTTT.

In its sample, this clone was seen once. The CDR3 nucleotides read TGCAGCGTTCCAGGGCTAGCGGTTAGTAGGGGGAATGAGCAGTTCTTC. Its translation: CSVPGLAVSRGNEQFF. V and J are TRBV29-1 and TRBJ2-1; tentative D call: TRBD2 (7 bases). Germline V gene sequence: CDR1 SQVTM, CDR2 ANQGSEA. CDR3 length: 16 amino acids. The V and J ends lost 5 bases and 7 bases respectively, with 24 bases between them.

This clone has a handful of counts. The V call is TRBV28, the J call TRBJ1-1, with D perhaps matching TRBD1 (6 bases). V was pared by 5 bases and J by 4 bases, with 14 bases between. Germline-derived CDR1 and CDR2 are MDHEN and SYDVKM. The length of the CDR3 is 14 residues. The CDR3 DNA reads TGTGCCAGCAGTACAGGGATTTATCGCACTGAAGCTTTCTTT. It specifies CASSTGIYRTEAFF.

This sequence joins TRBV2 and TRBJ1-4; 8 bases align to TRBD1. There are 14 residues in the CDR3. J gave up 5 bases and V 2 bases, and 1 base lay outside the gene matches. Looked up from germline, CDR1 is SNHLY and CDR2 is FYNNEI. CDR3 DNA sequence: TGTGCCAGCAGTGAACGGACAGGGAATGAAAAACTGTTTTTT. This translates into CASSERTGNEKLFF.

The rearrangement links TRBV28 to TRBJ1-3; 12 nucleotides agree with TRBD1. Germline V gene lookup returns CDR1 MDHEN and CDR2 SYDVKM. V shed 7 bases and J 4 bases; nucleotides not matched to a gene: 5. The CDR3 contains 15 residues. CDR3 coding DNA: TGTGCCAGCAAAAGGGACAGGGGGCCAGGAAACACCATATATTTT. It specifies CASKRDRGPGNTIYF.

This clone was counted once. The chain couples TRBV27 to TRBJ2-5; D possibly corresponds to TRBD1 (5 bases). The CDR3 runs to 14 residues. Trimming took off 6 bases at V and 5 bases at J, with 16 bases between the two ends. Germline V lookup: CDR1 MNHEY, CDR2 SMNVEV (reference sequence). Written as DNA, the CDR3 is TGTGCCAGCAGCCTCCTGGGGTCAGGGGAGACCCAGTACTTC. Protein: CASSLLGSGETQYF.

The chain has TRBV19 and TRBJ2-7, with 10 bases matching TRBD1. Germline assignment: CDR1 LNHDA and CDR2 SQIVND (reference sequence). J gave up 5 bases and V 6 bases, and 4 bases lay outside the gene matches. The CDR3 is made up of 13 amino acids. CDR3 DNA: TGTGCCAGTAGAAGACAGGGGGCTAACGAGCAGTACTTC. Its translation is CASRRQGANEQYF.